This TCR beta chain was obtained from a study of ipilimumab plus nivolumab after autologous stem cell transplantation. Looking at the study overall: The DLBCL cohort had primary refractory and relapsed disease, with 18-month progression-free survival of approximately 83% and 30%.

The CDR3 loop spans 14 amino acids. The germline V gene has CDR1 SGHNT and CDR2 YENEEA. J lost 7 bases, V lost 5 bases, and 10 bases had no gene match. TCRdb's copy holds only in-frame clones and misses some; the assay was immunoSEQ multiplex PCR. Of 17,000 or so clones listed, roughly 70% are singletons. The chain combines TRBV11-3 with TRBJ2-7; 8 bases agree with TRBD1. The source material was PBMCs, sampled in a trial of ipilimumab plus nivolumab as post-transplant consolidation. The clonotype comes from a male donor with diffuse large B-cell lymphoma. This CDR3 is CASSAGQVVKEQYF. The CDR3 DNA follows: TGTGCCAGCAGCGCGGGACAGGTGGTAAAAGAGCAGTACTTC.